This TCR beta chain originates from a study of blood T cell repertoires in COVID-19. The Seattle site enrolled patients during active infection and followed them longitudinally. There are 13 residues in the CDR3. Germline lookup yields CDR1 MNHEY and CDR2 SMNVEV (reference sequence). V lost 5 bases, J lost 5 bases, and 12 bases lay in between. How the authors handled the data: Quantification of nucleated cells was approximated via reference gene primer amplification. Generated by immunoSEQ multiplex PCR, the TCRdb table keeps only in-frame clones and is missing some. V, J and clone size are taken as reported in that table, and D and trimming were inferred from the DNA itself. Of around 200,000 clones in the sample, approximately 80% were seen once.

The sequenced sample was peripheral blood. This sequence joins TRBV27 and TRBJ1-2; unclear D gene. The TCR comes from a middle-aged woman with COVID-19, enrolled during active disease. The CDR3 nucleotides are TGTGCCAGCAGTATGACACGTTTTTATGGCTACACCTTC. Residues: CASSMTRFYGYTF.